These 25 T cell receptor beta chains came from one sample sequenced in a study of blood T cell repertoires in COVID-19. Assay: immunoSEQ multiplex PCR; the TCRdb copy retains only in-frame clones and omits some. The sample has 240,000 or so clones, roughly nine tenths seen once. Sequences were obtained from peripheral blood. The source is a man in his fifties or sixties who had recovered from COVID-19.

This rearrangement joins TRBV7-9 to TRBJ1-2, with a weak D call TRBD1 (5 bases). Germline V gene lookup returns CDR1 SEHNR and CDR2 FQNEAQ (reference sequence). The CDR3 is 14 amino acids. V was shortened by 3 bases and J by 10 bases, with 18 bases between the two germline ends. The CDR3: CASSLRGYLADYTF. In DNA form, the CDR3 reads TGTGCCAGCAGCTTGCGGGGCTATTTAGCGGACTACACCTTC.

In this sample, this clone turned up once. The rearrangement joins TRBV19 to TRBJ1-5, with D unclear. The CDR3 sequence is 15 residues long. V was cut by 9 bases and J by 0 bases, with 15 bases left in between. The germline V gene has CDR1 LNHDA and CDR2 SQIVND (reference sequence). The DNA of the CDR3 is TGTGCCAGCGTAAAGACGGGAGTTAGCAATCAGCCCCAGCATTTT. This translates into CASVKTGVSNQPQHF.

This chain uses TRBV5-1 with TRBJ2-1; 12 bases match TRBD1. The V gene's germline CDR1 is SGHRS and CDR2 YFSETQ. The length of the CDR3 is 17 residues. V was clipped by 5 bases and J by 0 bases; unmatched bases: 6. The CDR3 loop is CASRVGTGGTSYNEQFF. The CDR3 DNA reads TGCGCCAGCAGAGTCGGGACAGGGGGCACCTCCTACAATGAGCAGTTCTTC. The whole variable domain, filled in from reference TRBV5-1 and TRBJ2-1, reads KAGVTQTPRYLIKTRGQQVTLSCSPISGHRSVSWYQQTPGQGLQFLFEYFSETQRNKGNFPGRFSGRQFSNSRSEMNVSTLELGDSALYLCASRVGTGGTSYNEQFFGPGTRLTVL.

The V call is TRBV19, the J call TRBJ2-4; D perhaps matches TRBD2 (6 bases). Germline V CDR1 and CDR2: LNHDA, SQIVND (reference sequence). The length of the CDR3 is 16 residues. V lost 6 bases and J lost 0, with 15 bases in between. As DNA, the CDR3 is TGTGCCAGTAGACCCCGGGACTCGGAAGCCAAAAACATTCAGTACTTC. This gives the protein CASRPRDSEAKNIQYF.

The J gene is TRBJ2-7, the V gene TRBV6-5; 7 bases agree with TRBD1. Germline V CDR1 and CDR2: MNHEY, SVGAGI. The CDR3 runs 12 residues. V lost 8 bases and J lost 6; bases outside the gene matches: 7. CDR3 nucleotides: TGTGCCAGCCACAGGGGCCCAGGCGAGCAGTACTTC. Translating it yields CASHRGPGEQYF.

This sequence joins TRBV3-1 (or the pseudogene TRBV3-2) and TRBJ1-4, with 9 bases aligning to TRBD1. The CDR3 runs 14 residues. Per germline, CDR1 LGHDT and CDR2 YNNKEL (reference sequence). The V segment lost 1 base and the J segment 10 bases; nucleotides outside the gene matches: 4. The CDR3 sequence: CASSQVQGAGKLFF. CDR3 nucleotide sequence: TGTGCCAGCAGCCAAGTACAGGGGGCTGGAAAACTGTTTTTT.

Written as DNA, the CDR3 is TGTGCCAGCAGCAGGCGGGACAGGTCGAACACTGAAGCTTTCTTT. Translation: CASSRRDRSNTEAFF. The chain couples TRBV14 to TRBJ1-1, with 8 positions matching TRBD1. The CDR3 length is 15 residues. The trim removed 5 bases at V and 1 base at J, leaving 6 bases unmatched. Germline values: CDR1 SGHDN, CDR2 FVKESK.

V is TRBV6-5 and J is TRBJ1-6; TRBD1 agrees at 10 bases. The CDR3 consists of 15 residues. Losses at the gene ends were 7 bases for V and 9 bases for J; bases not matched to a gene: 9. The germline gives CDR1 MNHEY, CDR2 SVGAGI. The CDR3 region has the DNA TGTGCCAGCACCATGACAGGGGGCTCGAGTTCACCCCTCCACTTT. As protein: CASTMTGGSSSPLHF.

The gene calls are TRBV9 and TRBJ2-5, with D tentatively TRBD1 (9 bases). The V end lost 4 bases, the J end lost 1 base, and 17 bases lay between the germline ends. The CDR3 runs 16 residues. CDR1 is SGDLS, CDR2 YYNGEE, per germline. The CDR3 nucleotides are TGTGCCAGCAGCCCGGGGGGGGGACAGGGCCAAGAGACCCAGTACTTC. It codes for CASSPGGGQGQETQYF.

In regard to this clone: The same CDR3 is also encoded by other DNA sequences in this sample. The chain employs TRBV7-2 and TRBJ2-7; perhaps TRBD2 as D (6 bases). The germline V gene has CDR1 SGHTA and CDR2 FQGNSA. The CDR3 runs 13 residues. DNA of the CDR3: TGTGCCAGCACCGCCGGGACTTCTTACGAGCAGTATGTC. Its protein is CASTAGTSYEQYV.

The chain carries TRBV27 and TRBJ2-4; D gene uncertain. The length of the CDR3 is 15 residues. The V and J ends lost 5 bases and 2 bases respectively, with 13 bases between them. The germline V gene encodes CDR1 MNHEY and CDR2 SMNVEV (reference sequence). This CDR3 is CASSPLPPTKNIQYF. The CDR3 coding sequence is TGTGCCAGCAGTCCCCTACCCCCGACCAAAAACATTCAGTACTTC.

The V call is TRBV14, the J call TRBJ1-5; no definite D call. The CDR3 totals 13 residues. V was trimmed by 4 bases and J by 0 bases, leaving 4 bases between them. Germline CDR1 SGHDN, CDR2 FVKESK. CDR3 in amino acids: CASSPHSNQPQHF. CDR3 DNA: TGTGCCAGCAGCCCCCATAGCAATCAGCCCCAGCATTTT.

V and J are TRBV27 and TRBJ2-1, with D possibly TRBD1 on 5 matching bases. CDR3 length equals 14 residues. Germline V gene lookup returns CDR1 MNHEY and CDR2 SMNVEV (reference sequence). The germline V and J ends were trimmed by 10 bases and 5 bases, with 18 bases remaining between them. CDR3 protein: CATRPVGPHNEQFF. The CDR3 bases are TGTGCCACTCGGCCCGTGGGGCCCCACAATGAGCAGTTCTTC.

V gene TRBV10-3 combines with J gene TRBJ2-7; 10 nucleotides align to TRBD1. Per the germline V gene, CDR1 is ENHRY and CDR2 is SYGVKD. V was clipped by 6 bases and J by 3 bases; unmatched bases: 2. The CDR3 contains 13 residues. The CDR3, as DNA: TGTGCCATCAGCCGGGACAGGGGCTACGAGCAGTACTTC. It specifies CAISRDRGYEQYF.

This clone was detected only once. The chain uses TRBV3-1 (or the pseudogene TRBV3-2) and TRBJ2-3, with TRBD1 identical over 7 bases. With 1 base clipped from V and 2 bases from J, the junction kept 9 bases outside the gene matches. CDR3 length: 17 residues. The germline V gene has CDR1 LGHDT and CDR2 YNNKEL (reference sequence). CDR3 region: CASSQVPGQFFTDTQYF. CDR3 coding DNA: TGTGCCAGCAGCCAAGTCCCGGGACAGTTTTTCACAGATACGCAGTATTTT.

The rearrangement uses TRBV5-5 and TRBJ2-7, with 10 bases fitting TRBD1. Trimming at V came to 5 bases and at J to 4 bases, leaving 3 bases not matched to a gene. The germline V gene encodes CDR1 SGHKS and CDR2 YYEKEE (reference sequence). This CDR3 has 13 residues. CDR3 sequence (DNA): TGTGCCAGCAGGCGGGACAGGGGATACGAGCAGTACGTC. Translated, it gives CASRRDRGYEQYV.

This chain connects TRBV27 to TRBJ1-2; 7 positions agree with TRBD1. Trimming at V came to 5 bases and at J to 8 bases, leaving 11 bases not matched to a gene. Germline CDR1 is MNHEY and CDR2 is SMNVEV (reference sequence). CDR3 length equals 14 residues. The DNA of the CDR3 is TGTGCCAGCAGTAATTTGGCAGGGGGAGGAGGCTACACCTTC. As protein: CASSNLAGGGGYTF.

The CDR3 coding sequence is TGTGCCAGTAGTATCGGCCCCCCACAGGGGGGCAGAACTGAAGCTTTCTTT. Protein sequence: CASSIGPPQGGRTEAFF. The chain carries TRBV19 and TRBJ1-1, with TRBD1 matching over 8 bases. V gave up 3 bases and J gave up 5 bases; unmatched junction bases: 14. CDR1 is LNHDA and CDR2 is SQIVND in the germline V gene (reference sequence). The CDR3 length is 17 residues.

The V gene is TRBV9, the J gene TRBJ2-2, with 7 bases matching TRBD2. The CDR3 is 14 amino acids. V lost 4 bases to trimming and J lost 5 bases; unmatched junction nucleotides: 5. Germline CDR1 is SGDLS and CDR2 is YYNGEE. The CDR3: CASSSPAGTGELFF. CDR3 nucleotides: TGTGCCAGCAGCTCCCCAGCGGGAACCGGGGAGCTGTTTTTT.

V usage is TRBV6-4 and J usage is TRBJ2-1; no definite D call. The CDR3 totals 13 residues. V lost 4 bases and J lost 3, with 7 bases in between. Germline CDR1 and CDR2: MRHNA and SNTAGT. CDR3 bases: TGTGCCAGCAGTGTTGGCGGCTACAATGAGCAGTTCTTC. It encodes CASSVGGYNEQFF.

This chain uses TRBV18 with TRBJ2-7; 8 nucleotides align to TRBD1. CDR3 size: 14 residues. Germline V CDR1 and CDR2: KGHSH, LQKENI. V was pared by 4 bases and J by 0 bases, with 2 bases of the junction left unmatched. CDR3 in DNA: TGTGCCAGCTCACGGGACAGGAACTCCTACGAGCAGTACGTC. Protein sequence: CASSRDRNSYEQYV.

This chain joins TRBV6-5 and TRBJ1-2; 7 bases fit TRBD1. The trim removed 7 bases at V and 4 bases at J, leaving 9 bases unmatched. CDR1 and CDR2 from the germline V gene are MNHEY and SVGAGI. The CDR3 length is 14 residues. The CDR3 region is CASTIRGRGYGYTF. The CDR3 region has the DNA TGTGCCAGCACTATAAGGGGGCGCGGCTATGGCTACACCTTC.

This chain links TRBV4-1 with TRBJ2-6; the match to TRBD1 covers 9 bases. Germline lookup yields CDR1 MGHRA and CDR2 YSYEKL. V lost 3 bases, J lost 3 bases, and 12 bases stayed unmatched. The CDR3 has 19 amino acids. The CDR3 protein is CASSQNLGGQGFGANVLTF. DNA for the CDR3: TGCGCCAGCAGCCAGAATCTTGGGGGACAGGGATTTGGGGCCAACGTCCTGACTTTC.

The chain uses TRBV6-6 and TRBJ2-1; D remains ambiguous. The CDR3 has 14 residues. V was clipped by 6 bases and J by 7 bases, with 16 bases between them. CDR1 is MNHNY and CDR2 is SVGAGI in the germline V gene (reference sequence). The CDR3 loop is CASRPMERLNEQFF. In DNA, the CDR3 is TGTGCCAGCAGGCCCATGGAGCGTTTGAATGAGCAGTTCTTC.

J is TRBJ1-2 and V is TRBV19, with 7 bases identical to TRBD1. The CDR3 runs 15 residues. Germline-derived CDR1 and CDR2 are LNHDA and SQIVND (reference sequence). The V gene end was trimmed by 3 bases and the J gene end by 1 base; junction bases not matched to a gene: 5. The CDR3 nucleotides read TGTGCCAGTAGTATGAGAGGGGGCAATAACTATGGCTACACCTTC. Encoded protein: CASSMRGGNNYGYTF.